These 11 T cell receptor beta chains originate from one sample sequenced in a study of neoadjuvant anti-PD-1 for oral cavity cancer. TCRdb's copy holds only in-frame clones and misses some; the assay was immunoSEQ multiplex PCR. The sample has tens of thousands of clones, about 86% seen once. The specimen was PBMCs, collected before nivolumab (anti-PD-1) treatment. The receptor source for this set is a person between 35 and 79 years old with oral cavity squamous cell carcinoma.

The CDR3 sequence: CASRQDRDFSGANVLTF. The CDR3 nucleotides read TGTGCCAGTAGACAGGACAGGGACTTCTCTGGGGCCAACGTCCTGACTTTC. V and J are TRBV27 and TRBJ2-6; 8 positions agree with TRBD1. Losses at the gene ends were 9 bases for V and 0 bases for J; bases not matched to a gene: 10. This CDR3 contains 17 residues. Germline CDR1 and CDR2: MNHEY and SMNVEV (reference sequence).

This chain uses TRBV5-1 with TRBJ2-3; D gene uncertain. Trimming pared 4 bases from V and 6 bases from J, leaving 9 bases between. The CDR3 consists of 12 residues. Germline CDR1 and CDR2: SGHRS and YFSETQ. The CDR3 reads CASSPRWDTQYF. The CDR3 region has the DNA TGCGCCAGCAGCCCTCGCTGGGATACGCAGTATTTT.

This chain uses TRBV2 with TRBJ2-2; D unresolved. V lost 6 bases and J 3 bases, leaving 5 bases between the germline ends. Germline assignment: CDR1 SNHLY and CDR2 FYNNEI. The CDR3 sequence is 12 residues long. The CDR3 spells CASRFHTGELFF. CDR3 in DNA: TGTGCCAGCAGGTTCCACACCGGGGAGCTGTTTTTT.

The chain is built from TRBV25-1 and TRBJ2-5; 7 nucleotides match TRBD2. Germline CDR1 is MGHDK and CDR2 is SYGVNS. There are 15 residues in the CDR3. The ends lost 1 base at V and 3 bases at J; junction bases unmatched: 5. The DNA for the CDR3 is TGTGCCAGCAGTGAATTTGGGGCGGGGGAAGAGACCCAGTACTTC. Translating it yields CASSEFGAGEETQYF.

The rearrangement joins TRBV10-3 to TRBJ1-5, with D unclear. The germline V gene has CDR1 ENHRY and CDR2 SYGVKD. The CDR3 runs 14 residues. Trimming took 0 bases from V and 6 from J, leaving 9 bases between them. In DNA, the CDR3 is TGTGCCATCAGTGAGTCGGTTTTGGGTCAGCCCCAGCATTTT. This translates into CAISESVLGQPQHF.

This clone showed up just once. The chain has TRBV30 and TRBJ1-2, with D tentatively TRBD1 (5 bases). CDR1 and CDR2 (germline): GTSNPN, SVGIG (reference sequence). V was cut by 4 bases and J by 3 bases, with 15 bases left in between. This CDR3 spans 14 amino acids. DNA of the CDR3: TGTGCCTGGACCCTCTACCGACAGTACTATGGCTACACCTTC. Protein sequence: CAWTLYRQYYGYTF.

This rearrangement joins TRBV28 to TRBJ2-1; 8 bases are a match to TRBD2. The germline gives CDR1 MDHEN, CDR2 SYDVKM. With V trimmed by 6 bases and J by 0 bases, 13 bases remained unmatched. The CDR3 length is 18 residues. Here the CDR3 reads CASRRSRLAQSSYNEQFF. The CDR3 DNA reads TGTGCCAGCAGGAGATCTCGACTAGCGCAATCCTCCTACAATGAGCAGTTCTTC.

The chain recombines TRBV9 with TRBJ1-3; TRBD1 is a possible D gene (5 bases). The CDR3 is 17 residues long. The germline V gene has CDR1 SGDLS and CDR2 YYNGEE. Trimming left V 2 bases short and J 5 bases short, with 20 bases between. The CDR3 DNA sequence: TGTGCCAGCAGCGTGGGGGGAGGGATCTCCGGGCGAAACACCATATATTTT. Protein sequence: CASSVGGGISGRNTIYF.

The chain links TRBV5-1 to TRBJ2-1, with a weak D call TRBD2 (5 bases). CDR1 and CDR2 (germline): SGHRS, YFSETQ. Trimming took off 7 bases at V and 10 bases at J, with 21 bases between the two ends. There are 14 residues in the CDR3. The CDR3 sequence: CASEPSPVTGEQFF. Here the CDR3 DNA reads TGCGCCAGCGAACCTAGCCCAGTTACGGGGGAGCAGTTCTTC.

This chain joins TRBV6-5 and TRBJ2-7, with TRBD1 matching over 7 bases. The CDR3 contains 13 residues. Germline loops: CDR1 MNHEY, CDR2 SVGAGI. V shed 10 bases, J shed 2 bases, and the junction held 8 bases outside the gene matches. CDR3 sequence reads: CATKTGTAYEQYF. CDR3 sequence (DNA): TGTGCCACAAAAACCGGGACAGCCTACGAGCAGTACTTC.

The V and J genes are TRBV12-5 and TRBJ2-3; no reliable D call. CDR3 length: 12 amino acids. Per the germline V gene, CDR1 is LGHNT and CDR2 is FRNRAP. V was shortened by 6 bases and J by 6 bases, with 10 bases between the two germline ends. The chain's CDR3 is CASGSPWDTQYF. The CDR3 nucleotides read TGTGCTAGTGGCTCACCTTGGGATACGCAGTATTTT.